Below, 13 T cell receptor beta chains from the same sample are listed, as sequenced in a study of control samples from healthy donors and cancer patients (dated by TCRdb to about 2020). Libraries were built with the immunoSEQ multiplex PCR assay. TCRdb mirrors the immuneACCESS table, restricted to in-frame sequences. Some clones are absent from its copies; in checked studies, under half trace to an unresolved V gene, and the reason for the others is unknown. The sample has about 160,000 clones on record, around 94% of them singletons. The biggest ten clones account for 14% of the sample. Sample: PBMCs. The receptors were gathered from a man between 60 and 70 years old with colorectal cancer.

This chain links TRBV7-6 with TRBJ2-7; 7 nucleotides agree with TRBD1. The CDR3 contains 13 residues. CDR1 is SGHVS and CDR2 is FNYEAQ in the germline V gene. Unmatched junction bases numbered 3, after V lost 1 base and J lost 6 bases. In DNA, the CDR3 is TGTGCCAGCAGCTTAGGGACAGGCACCGAGCAGTACTTC. Translated: CASSLGTGTEQYF. The full variable domain, with the rest looked up from reference TRBV7-6 and TRBJ2-7, is GAGVSQSPRYKVTKRGQDVALRCDPISGHVSLYWYRQALGQGPEFLTYFNYEAQQDKSGLPNDRFSAERPEGSISTLTIQRTEQRDSAMYRCASSLGTGTEQYFGPGTRLTVT.

This chain connects TRBV28 to TRBJ1-1; D is perhaps TRBD1 (6 bases). Germline CDR1 MDHEN, CDR2 SYDVKM. The CDR3 is made up of 14 amino acids. Trimming removed 7 bases at V and 4 bases at J, with 16 bases between. The CDR3 region is CASIWGGRGTEAFF. CDR3 DNA: TGTGCCAGCATCTGGGGGGGCCGGGGCACTGAAGCTTTCTTT.

The chain is built from TRBV5-1 and TRBJ2-3; TRBD2 is a possible D gene (6 bases). CDR1 and CDR2 from the germline V gene are SGHRS and YFSETQ. The CDR3 is 16 amino acids. V was shortened by 2 bases and J by 1 base, with 14 bases between the two germline ends. The CDR3 loop reads CASSLRQRGGTDTQYF. The CDR3 nucleotides read TGCGCCAGCAGCTTAAGACAGCGCGGGGGCACAGATACGCAGTATTTT.

The gene calls are TRBV12-3 or TRBV12-4 and TRBJ2-7, with TRBD1 as a possible D gene (6 bases). The V gene lost 8 bases and the J gene lost 2 bases, with 7 bases spanning the gap. The CDR3 totals 11 residues. The CDR3 DNA reads as TGTGCCAGCCGGACAGCCTACGAGCAGTACTTC. It translates to CASRTAYEQYF.

The chain employs TRBV18 and TRBJ2-1, with 9 positions matching TRBD2. Looked up from germline, CDR1 is KGHSH and CDR2 is LQKENI. The CDR3 totals 20 residues. V lost 3 bases and J lost 4; bases outside the gene matches: 19. The CDR3 spells CASSPPFGAGGSLGYNEQFF. The CDR3 DNA reads as TGTGCCAGCTCACCGCCCTTTGGGGCGGGGGGGAGTCTAGGATACAATGAGCAGTTCTTC.

The V gene is TRBV19, the J gene TRBJ1-1; D unclear. Trimming removed 3 bases at V and 1 base at J, with 21 bases between. The CDR3 is 18 residues long. Looked up from germline, CDR1 is LNHDA and CDR2 is SQIVND (reference sequence). The CDR3 DNA reads as TGTGCCAGTAGTATCCGGACGCGGGTCCCTTCGTGGAACACTGAAGCTTTCTTT. Amino acid sequence: CASSIRTRVPSWNTEAFF.

The V gene is TRBV4-1, the J gene TRBJ2-1, with D tentatively TRBD2 (5 bases). The V gene lost 0 bases and the J gene lost 5 bases, with 17 bases spanning the gap. The CDR3 is made up of 17 amino acids. Per germline, CDR1 MGHRA and CDR2 YSYEKL. As DNA, the CDR3 is TGCGCCAGCAGCCAAGACCTGGAGGCTTCCGGGGACAATGAGCAGTTCTTC. This codes for CASSQDLEASGDNEQFF.

The chain combines TRBV5-1 with TRBJ1-3, with D possibly TRBD1 on 5 matching bases. Deletions cut 0 bases from V and 0 bases from J, with 10 bases between. CDR3 length equals 16 residues. Germline V lookup: CDR1 SGHRS, CDR2 YFSETQ. The CDR3 region is CASSLVSGPSGNTIYF. The CDR3 DNA reads as TGCGCCAGCAGCTTGGTTTCAGGGCCCTCTGGAAACACCATATATTTT.

V and J are TRBV25-1 and TRBJ2-2; no clear D. CDR3 length: 13 residues. Trimming removed 6 bases from V and 3 bases from J, with 8 bases in between. Germline loops: CDR1 MGHDK, CDR2 SYGVNS. The CDR3 sequence is CASSLQYTGELFF. In nucleotides, the CDR3 is TGTGCCAGCAGCCTACAGTACACCGGGGAGCTGTTTTTT.

Comments on this clone: One end of the junction is discordant with germline, which a read error may explain. The chain uses TRBV5-4 and TRBJ2-1; either TRBD1 or TRBD2 may supply D (5 bases each). The CDR3 sequence is 15 residues long. In germline, CDR1 is SGHNT, CDR2 YYREEE (reference sequence). Here the CDR3 DNA reads TGTGCCAGCAGCTTGGTACAGGACTCCCACAATGAGCAGTTCTTC. It translates to CASSLVQDSHNEQFF.

This chain links TRBV6-6 with TRBJ1-4; TRBD1 might be the D (5 bases). Germline CDR1 MNHNY, CDR2 SVGAGI (reference sequence). V was pared by 4 bases and J by 12 bases, with 18 bases between. The CDR3 consists of 14 residues. CDR3 residues: CASSSAWGEVELFF. CDR3 sequence (DNA): TGTGCCAGCAGTTCAGCCTGGGGGGAAGTCGAACTGTTTTTT.

The chain carries TRBV5-6 and TRBJ2-3; the D gene is possibly TRBD1 (6 bases). Germline V lookup: CDR1 SGHDT, CDR2 YYEEEE. The CDR3 is made up of 13 amino acids. Trimming took 1 base from V and 6 from J, leaving 9 bases between them. The CDR3 DNA reads TGTGCCAGCAGCTTGTACGGACAGGATACGCAGTATTTT. Amino acid sequence: CASSLYGQDTQYF.

The chain links TRBV6-2 or TRBV6-3 to TRBJ2-7; 12 bases match TRBD2. The CDR3 is 16 amino acids. CDR1 is MNHEY, CDR2 SVGEGT, per germline. V shed 5 bases and J 1 base; nucleotides not matched to a gene: 6. CDR3 loop: CASSRSLAGGSYEQYF. The CDR3 bases are TGTGCCAGCAGTCGTAGTCTAGCGGGGGGGTCCTACGAGCAGTACTTC.